This paragraph reports one T cell receptor beta chain. This sample was taken from a study of blood T cell repertoires in COVID-19. The CDR3 loop spans 13 amino acids. CDR1 and CDR2 (germline): SNHLY, FYNNEI. V was clipped by 6 bases and J by 8 bases; unmatched bases: 8. TCRdb keeps only in-frame clones here, not all; method: immunoSEQ multiplex PCR. This table has 55,000 or so clones, 85% appearing once. This chain links TRBV2 with TRBJ1-2; 8 positions match TRBD1. Sequencing used peripheral blood. The receptor comes from a human donor in a cohort sampled during active COVID-19. The CDR3 reads CASSPRTGPGYTF. The CDR3 DNA reads as TGTGCCAGCAGCCCAAGGACAGGGCCCGGCTACACCTTC.